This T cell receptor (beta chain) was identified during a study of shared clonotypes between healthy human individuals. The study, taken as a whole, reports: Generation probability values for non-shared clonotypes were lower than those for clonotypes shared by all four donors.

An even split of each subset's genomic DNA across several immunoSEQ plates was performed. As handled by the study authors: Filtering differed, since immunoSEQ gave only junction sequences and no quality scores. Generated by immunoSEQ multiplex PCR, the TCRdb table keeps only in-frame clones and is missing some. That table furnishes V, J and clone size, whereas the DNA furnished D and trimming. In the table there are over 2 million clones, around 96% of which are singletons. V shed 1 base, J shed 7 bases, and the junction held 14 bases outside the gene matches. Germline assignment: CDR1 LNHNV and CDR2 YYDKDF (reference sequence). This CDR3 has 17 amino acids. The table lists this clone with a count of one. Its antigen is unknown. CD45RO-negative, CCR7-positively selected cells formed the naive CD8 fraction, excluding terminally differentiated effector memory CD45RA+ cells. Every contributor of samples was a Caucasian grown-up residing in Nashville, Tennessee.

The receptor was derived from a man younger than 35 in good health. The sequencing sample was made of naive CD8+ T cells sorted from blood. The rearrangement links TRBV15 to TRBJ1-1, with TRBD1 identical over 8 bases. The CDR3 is CATSRAHGQGSGVEAFF. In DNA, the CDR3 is TGTGCCACCAGCAGAGCCCATGGACAGGGCTCGGGGGTTGAAGCTTTCTTT.